One sample yielded the 5 T cell receptor beta chains listed below, sequenced in a study of shared clonotypes between healthy human individuals. Libraries were prepared by immunoSEQ multiplex PCR; TCRdb keeps only in-frame clonotypes and omits some of them. This table holds 2.3 million or so clones, more than 80% found once. Material: naive CD4+ T cells from PBMCs. Subset specified: CD45RA+ positively selected. The receptors stem from a man younger than 35 in good health. Some clones in this sample may be carry-over from other donors' samples.

The chain uses TRBV6-1 and TRBJ2-1; TRBD1 might be the D (5 bases). This CDR3 is 13 amino acids long. In germline, CDR1 is MNHNS, CDR2 SASEGT. The ends were cut back, 5 bases at V and 8 bases at J, with 13 bases in the middle. The CDR3 loop is CASSNRWWDEQFF. The CDR3 nucleotides read TGTGCCAGCAGTAACAGGTGGTGGGATGAGCAGTTCTTC.

The chain combines TRBV15 with TRBJ2-5, with a possible D match to TRBD1 (6 bases). Germline loops: CDR1 LNHNV, CDR2 YYDKDF (reference sequence). The V and J ends lost 4 bases and 0 bases respectively, with 15 bases between them. The CDR3 runs to 16 residues. The CDR3 region is CATSKRQVSNQETQYF. The CDR3 nucleotides read TGTGCCACCAGCAAAAGACAGGTTTCCAACCAAGAGACCCAGTACTTC.

The chain combines TRBV28 with TRBJ2-5; D is perhaps TRBD1 or TRBD2 (5 bases each). There are 13 residues in the CDR3. CDR1 is MDHEN, CDR2 SYDVKM, per germline. V shed 3 bases and J shed 13 bases, with 18 bases lying between them. The CDR3 DNA reads as TGTGCCAGCAGTTTTAGGGGTGGACCTCGGGGGTACTTC. Translated, it gives CASSFRGGPRGYF.

About this clone itself: Additional DNA sequences in this sample encode the identical CDR3. The V gene is TRBV15, the J gene TRBJ1-1; D remains unclear. This CDR3 contains 13 residues. In germline, CDR1 is LNHNV, CDR2 YYDKDF (reference sequence). Trimming shortened V by 0 bases and J by 4 bases, and 6 bases separated the two germline ends. DNA for the CDR3: TGTGCCACCAGCAGAGAGGGAGGCACTGAAGCTTTCTTT. Protein product: CATSREGGTEAFF.

The table lists this clone with a count of one. The chain combines TRBV9 with TRBJ2-5; TRBD2 matches 7 bases. CDR3 length: 13 amino acids. V shed 5 bases and J 2 bases; nucleotides not matched to a gene: 3. Per germline, CDR1 SGDLS and CDR2 YYNGEE. DNA for the CDR3: TGTGCCAGCAGGAGCGGGGTACAAGAGACCCAGTACTTC. Its translation is CASRSGVQETQYF.